The 30 T cell receptor beta chains below come from one sample, sequenced in a study of long-term antiretroviral therapy in people with HIV. The assay, immunoSEQ v3.0, was run at survey level. The table came from immunoSEQ multiplex PCR; TCRdb's copy has only in-frame clones and leaves some out. The sample yields fewer than 25,000 clones, 90% to 95% seen once. The sample was unsorted PBMCs, taken less than 5 years after starting antiretroviral therapy. These receptors all stem from a woman between 45 and 60 years old with HIV.

The chain has TRBV25-1 and TRBJ2-7; 8 bases agree with TRBD2. The V segment lost 6 bases and the J segment 5 bases; nucleotides outside the gene matches: 6. Germline V gene sequence: CDR1 MGHDK, CDR2 SYGVNS. The CDR3 covers 13 residues. CDR3 in amino acids: CASRGREVNEQYF. Here the CDR3 DNA reads TGTGCCAGCAGGGGGCGGGAGGTGAACGAGCAGTACTTC.

The gene calls are TRBV6-1 and TRBJ2-1, with a tentative D call TRBD2 (6 bases). V lost 7 bases to trimming and J lost 1 base, with 11 bases between them. There are 14 residues in the CDR3. CDR1 MNHNS and CDR2 SASEGT come from the germline V gene. As DNA, the CDR3 is TGTGCCAGCATTCAGCGGGTTTCCTACAATGAGCAGTTCTTC. As protein: CASIQRVSYNEQFF.

The rearrangement uses TRBV7-2 and TRBJ2-5; perhaps TRBD2 as D (7 bases). The CDR3 contains 14 residues. Per germline, CDR1 SGHTA and CDR2 FQGNSA. V shed 5 bases and J shed 0 bases, with 10 bases lying between them. As DNA, the CDR3 is TGTGCCAGCAGCGAGGGGGGGTACCAAGAGACCCAGTACTTC. Protein product: CASSEGGYQETQYF. The whole variable domain, filled in from reference TRBV7-2 and TRBJ2-5, reads GAGVSQSPSNKVTEKGKDVELRCDPISGHTALYWYRQSLGQGLEFLIYFQGNSAPDKSGLPSDRFSAERTGGSVSTLTIQRTQQEDSAVYLCASSEGGYQETQYFGPGTRLLVL.

This chain joins TRBV7-3 and TRBJ2-2; 7 nucleotides match TRBD2. V lost 4 bases and J lost 2; bases outside the gene matches: 4. This CDR3 contains 15 residues. CDR1 SGHTA and CDR2 FQGTGA come from the germline V gene. The CDR3 region is CASSSGLPNTGELFF. Written as DNA, the CDR3 is TGTGCCAGCAGCTCGGGACTACCTAACACCGGGGAGCTGTTTTTT.

The V call is TRBV6-6, the J call TRBJ2-5; 8 bases fit TRBD1. The CDR3 has 15 amino acids. Germline V CDR1 and CDR2: MNHNY, SVGAGI (reference sequence). With V trimmed by 5 bases and J by 2 bases, 7 bases remained unmatched. The DNA of the CDR3 is TGTGCCAGCAGTCAAAGGTGGACAGGGCAAGAGACCCAGTACTTC. Encoded protein: CASSQRWTGQETQYF.

The V call is TRBV5-1, the J call TRBJ1-3, with D perhaps TRBD1 (5 bases). The V end lost 2 bases, the J end lost 4 bases, and 10 bases lay between the germline ends. The CDR3 covers 14 residues. Germline-derived CDR1 and CDR2 are SGHRS and YFSETQ. The CDR3 DNA follows: TGCGCCAGCAGCTTAGCAGGGAGAGGAAACACCATATATTTT. Protein sequence: CASSLAGRGNTIYF.

The chain is built from TRBV7-6 and TRBJ2-1; perhaps TRBD1 as D (5 bases). V was trimmed by 6 bases and J by 5 bases, leaving 17 bases between them. Germline V CDR1 and CDR2: SGHVS, FNYEAQ. This CDR3 comprises 15 residues. CDR3 protein: CASRLGPQGNNEQFF. The CDR3, as DNA: TGTGCCAGCAGGCTAGGGCCCCAGGGCAACAATGAGCAGTTCTTC.

The V call is TRBV7-2, the J call TRBJ2-7, with 8 positions matching TRBD1. The germline gives CDR1 SGHTA, CDR2 FQGNSA. V trimming: 3 bases; J trimming: 6 bases; junction bases outside the gene matches: 4. The CDR3 totals 13 residues. This CDR3 is CASSFVRGPEQYF. CDR3 coding DNA: TGTGCCAGCAGCTTCGTCAGGGGGCCCGAGCAGTACTTC. The full variable domain, its missing parts supplied by reference TRBV7-2 and TRBJ2-7, is GAGVSQSPSNKVTEKGKDVELRCDPISGHTALYWYRQSLGQGLEFLIYFQGNSAPDKSGLPSDRFSAERTGGSVSTLTIQRTQQEDSAVYLCASSFVRGPEQYFGPGTRLTVT.

The CDR3 protein is CASSRNRDLSTDTQYF. The CDR3 DNA is TGTGCCAGCAGCCGAAACCGGGACCTTAGCACAGATACGCAGTATTTT. V gene TRBV14 combines with J gene TRBJ2-3; D is possibly TRBD1 or TRBD2 (5 bases each). The CDR3 spans 16 residues. The germline gives CDR1 SGHDN, CDR2 FVKESK. V was shortened by 4 bases and J by 0 bases, with 14 bases between the two germline ends.

The rearrangement links TRBV7-6 to TRBJ2-7; 7 positions match TRBD1. Germline-derived CDR1 and CDR2 are SGHVS and FNYEAQ. This CDR3 contains 14 residues. Losses at the gene ends were 5 bases for V and 1 base for J; bases not matched to a gene: 5. CDR3 coding DNA: TGTGCCAGCAGCGGGGGACAGAGTTCCTACGAGCAGTACTTC. It encodes CASSGGQSSYEQYF.

V gene TRBV10-3 combines with J gene TRBJ1-4; no clear D gene. V lost 6 bases and J 0 bases, leaving 2 bases between the germline ends. The CDR3 runs to 12 residues. CDR1 and CDR2 from the germline V gene are ENHRY and SYGVKD. CDR3 coding DNA: TGTGCCATCAGCGCAACTAATGAAAAACTGTTTTTT. It yields the protein CAISATNEKLFF.

This clone occurred a few times. The rearrangement uses TRBV21-1 and TRBJ2-3. TRBV21-1 is a listed pseudogene. The CDR3 sequence is 17 residues long. The CDR3 loop reads CASSFRRTHYSTDTQYF. CDR3 nucleotide sequence: TGTGCCAGCAGCTTCCGTAGGACCCATTATAGCACAGATACGCAGTATTTT.

The chain combines TRBV11-1 with TRBJ2-7; D unresolved. CDR1 is SGHAT and CDR2 is FQDESV in the germline V gene (reference sequence). The CDR3 is 13 amino acids. V lost 0 bases and J 6 bases, leaving 9 bases between the germline ends. The CDR3 region is CASSLAHGVEQYF. As DNA, the CDR3 is TGTGCCAGCAGCTTAGCGCATGGTGTCGAGCAGTACTTC.

This chain uses TRBV19 with TRBJ1-2, with D possibly matching TRBD1 (5 bases). The CDR3 consists of 15 residues. Germline V CDR1 and CDR2: LNHDA, SQIVND (reference sequence). V was cut by 7 bases and J by 2 bases, with 17 bases left in between. The CDR3 DNA is TGTGCCAGTATTCATCCGTCGGGACGGAACTATGGCTACACCTTC. Translating gives CASIHPSGRNYGYTF.

V is TRBV10-3 and J is TRBJ2-7, with TRBD2 as a possible D gene (5 bases). There are 12 residues in the CDR3. The ends were cut back, 2 bases at V and 6 bases at J, with 8 bases in the middle. In germline, CDR1 is ENHRY, CDR2 SYGVKD. CDR3 sequence reads: CAISERGPEQYF. Written as DNA, the CDR3 is TGTGCCATCAGTGAGAGAGGGCCCGAGCAGTACTTC.

The chain recombines TRBV23-1 with TRBJ2-1, with 9 bases identical to TRBD2. TRBV23-1 is filed as an ORF, its function uncertain. The V gene end was trimmed by 2 bases and the J gene end by 4 bases; junction bases not matched to a gene: 15. The CDR3 covers 19 residues. The DNA for the CDR3 is TGCGCCAGCAGTCAAAACCCTGGTAGCGGGAGCGATCCTTACAATGAGCAGTTCTTC. It encodes CASSQNPGSGSDPYNEQFF.

The rearrangement links TRBV7-8 to TRBJ2-1; D remains ambiguous. Trimming pared 5 bases from V and 9 bases from J, leaving 8 bases between. CDR1 is SGHVS and CDR2 is FQNEAQ in the germline V gene. This CDR3 has 11 residues. The CDR3 here is CASSPGLEQFF. Written as DNA, the CDR3 is TGTGCCAGCAGCCCCGGGCTTGAGCAGTTCTTC. Together with reference TRBV7-8 and TRBJ2-1, the CDR3 gives the full variable domain: GAGVSQSPRYKVAKRGQDVALRCDPISGHVSLFWYQQALGQGPEFLTYFQNEAQLDKSGLPSDRFFAERPEGSVSTLKIQRTQQEDSAVYLCASSPGLEQFFGPGTRLTVL.

The chain has TRBV7-8 and TRBJ2-7, with TRBD2 as a possible D gene (5 bases). The CDR3 is 12 amino acids. Trimming left V 2 bases short and J 4 bases short, with 6 bases between. CDR1 and CDR2 from the germline V gene are SGHVS and FQNEAQ. CDR3 nucleotide sequence: TGTGCCAGCAGCTTAACGGGGTACGAGCAGTACTTC. Amino acids: CASSLTGYEQYF.

The chain carries TRBV6-5 and TRBJ1-3; 9 nucleotides match TRBD1. V shed 7 bases and J 0 bases; nucleotides not matched to a gene: 4. CDR3 length: 15 residues. Germline-derived CDR1 and CDR2 are MNHEY and SVGAGI. CDR3 in amino acids: CASTRQGDSGNTIYF. As DNA, the CDR3 is TGTGCCAGCACTCGACAGGGGGACTCTGGAAACACCATATATTTT.

This chain uses TRBV6-5 with TRBJ2-5; 9 bases fit TRBD2. CDR3 length: 15 residues. V gave up 2 bases and J gave up 5 bases; unmatched junction bases: 6. Germline loops: CDR1 MNHEY, CDR2 SVGAGI. Here the CDR3 DNA reads TGTGCCAGCAGTTACCTCGCGGGAGGGCCGGAGACCCAGTACTTC. Its protein is CASSYLAGGPETQYF.

The chain has TRBV6-1 and TRBJ2-2, with 8 bases matching TRBD1. The CDR3 is made up of 14 amino acids. V dropped 6 bases and J dropped 5; count of bases not matched to a gene: 5. Germline assignment: CDR1 MNHNS and CDR2 SASEGT. The CDR3 nucleotides are TGTGCCAGCAGCTCGGGACAGGCTACCGGGGAGCTGTTTTTT. This gives the protein CASSSGQATGELFF.

J is TRBJ2-7 and V is TRBV10-2; the D gene is possibly TRBD1 (5 bases). The CDR3 is 13 residues long. CDR1 and CDR2 from the germline V gene are WSHSY and SAAADI. Trimming removed 0 bases at V and 7 bases at J, with 10 bases between. CDR3 coding DNA: TGCGCCAGCAGTGAGTCGGGGCTGGCGGAGCAGTACTTC. Protein: CASSESGLAEQYF.

V usage is TRBV9 and J usage is TRBJ2-1, with D possibly being TRBD1 (5 bases). Looked up from germline, CDR1 is SGDLS and CDR2 is YYNGEE. Trimming took 3 bases from V and 5 from J, leaving 15 bases between them. CDR3 length: 15 residues. The CDR3 protein is CASSAFRGVDNEQFF. CDR3 DNA: TGTGCCAGCAGCGCTTTTAGGGGTGTCGACAATGAGCAGTTCTTC.

The chain carries TRBV7-9 and TRBJ2-7; 7 bases are a match to TRBD2. Trimming took 0 bases from V and 0 from J; bases not matched to a gene: 5. From germline, CDR1 is SEHNR and CDR2 FQNEAQ (reference sequence). The CDR3 consists of 16 residues. CDR3 nucleotides: TGTGCCAGCAGCTTAGCGCTAGGCGGGAGCTCCTACGAGCAGTACTTC. Protein sequence: CASSLALGGSSYEQYF.

This clone has just a few counts. The chain combines TRBV5-5 with TRBJ1-1; 7 positions agree with TRBD1. CDR3 length: 15 residues. Germline V gives CDR1 SGHKS, CDR2 YYEKEE (reference sequence). With V trimmed by 0 bases and J by 4 bases, 6 bases remained unmatched. The CDR3 nucleotides are TGTGCCAGCAGCTTGGGGCCGACAGGGATCACTGAAGCTTTCTTT. This codes for CASSLGPTGITEAFF. Drawing the rest from reference TRBV5-5 and TRBJ1-1, the complete variable domain is DAGVTQSPTHLIKTRGQQVTLRCSPISGHKSVSWYQQVLGQGPQFIFQYYEKEERGRGNFPDRFSARQFPNYSSELNVNALLLGDSALYLCASSLGPTGITEAFFGQGTRLTVV.

This chain joins TRBV13 and TRBJ1-2; tentative D call: TRBD1 (6 bases). CDR3 length equals 13 residues. V dropped 6 bases and J dropped 2 bases, with 10 bases sitting between them. Germline values: CDR1 PRHDT, CDR2 FYEKMQ (reference sequence). CDR3 loop: CASRTQGNYGYTF. In DNA, the CDR3 is TGTGCCAGCAGGACACAGGGAAACTATGGCTACACCTTC.

The CDR3 is CAWSWRTGGNTIYF. Written as DNA, the CDR3 is TGTGCCTGGAGTTGGAGGACAGGCGGAAACACCATATATTTT. This chain joins TRBV30 and TRBJ1-3, with 7 bases fitting TRBD1. In germline, CDR1 is GTSNPN, CDR2 SVGIG (reference sequence). The CDR3 length is 14 residues. Unmatched junction bases numbered 5, after V lost 2 bases and J lost 4 bases.

The CDR3 nucleotides are TGTGCCAGCTCACCTCCGGAGGGGGGACGTCAGCCCCAGCATTTT. Translation gives CASSPPEGGRQPQHF. The V call is TRBV18, the J call TRBJ1-5, with D possibly TRBD1 on 6 matching bases. Germline lookup yields CDR1 KGHSH and CDR2 LQKENI. The CDR3 contains 15 residues. V lost 3 bases to trimming and J lost 6 bases, with 15 bases between them.

CDR3 sequence (DNA): TGTGCCAGCAGCCAAATCACAGAGAATGAAAAACTGTTTTTT. This sequence encodes CASSQITENEKLFF. This chain links TRBV5-6 with TRBJ1-4; D remains unclear. V lost 4 bases and J lost 5, with 12 bases in between. CDR1 and CDR2 (germline): SGHDT, YYEEEE. The CDR3 runs to 14 residues.

The chain recombines TRBV6-5 with TRBJ2-5; 11 bases agree with TRBD1. Trimming removed 1 base from V and 11 bases from J; junction bases left unmatched: 6. Germline loops: CDR1 MNHEY, CDR2 SVGAGI. This CDR3 has 14 amino acids. Here the CDR3 reads CASSYFGTGGEQYF. The DNA for the CDR3 is TGTGCCAGCAGTTACTTCGGGACAGGGGGAGAGCAGTACTTC.